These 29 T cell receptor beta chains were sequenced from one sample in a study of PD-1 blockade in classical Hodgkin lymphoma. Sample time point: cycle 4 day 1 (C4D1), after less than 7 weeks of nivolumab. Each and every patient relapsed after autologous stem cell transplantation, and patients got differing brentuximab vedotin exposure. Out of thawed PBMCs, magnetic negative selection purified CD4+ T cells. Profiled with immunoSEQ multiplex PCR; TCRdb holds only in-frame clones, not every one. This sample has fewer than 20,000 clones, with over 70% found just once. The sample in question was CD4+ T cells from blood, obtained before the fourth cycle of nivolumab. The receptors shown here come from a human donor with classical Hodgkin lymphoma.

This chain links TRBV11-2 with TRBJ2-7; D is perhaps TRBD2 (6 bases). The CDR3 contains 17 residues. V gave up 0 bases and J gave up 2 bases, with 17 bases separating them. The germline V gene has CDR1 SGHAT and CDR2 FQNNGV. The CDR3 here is CASSLDLGSGSPYEQYF. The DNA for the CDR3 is TGTGCCAGCAGCTTAGATCTTGGTAGCGGTTCGCCCTACGAGCAGTACTTC.

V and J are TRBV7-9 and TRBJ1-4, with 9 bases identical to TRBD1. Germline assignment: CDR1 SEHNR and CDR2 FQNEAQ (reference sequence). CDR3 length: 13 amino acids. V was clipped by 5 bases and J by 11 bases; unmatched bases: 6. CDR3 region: CASSNLDRGKLFF. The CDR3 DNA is TGTGCCAGCAGCAACCTGGACAGGGGCAAACTGTTTTTT.

CDR3 residues: CASSPQGVEQYF. CDR3 sequence (DNA): TGTGCCAGCAGCCCTCAGGGGGTCGAGCAGTACTTC. The V call is TRBV11-2, the J call TRBJ2-7; 7 nucleotides match TRBD1. Germline values: CDR1 SGHAT, CDR2 FQNNGV. Trimming removed 5 bases from V and 6 bases from J; junction bases left unmatched: 4. The CDR3 loop spans 12 amino acids.

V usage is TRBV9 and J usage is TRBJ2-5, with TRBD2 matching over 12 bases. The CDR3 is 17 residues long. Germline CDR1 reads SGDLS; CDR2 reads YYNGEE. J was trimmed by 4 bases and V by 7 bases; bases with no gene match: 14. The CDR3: CASGVGRLAGVGETQYF. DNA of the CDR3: TGTGCCAGCGGTGTGGGGAGACTAGCGGGAGTCGGAGAGACCCAGTACTTC.

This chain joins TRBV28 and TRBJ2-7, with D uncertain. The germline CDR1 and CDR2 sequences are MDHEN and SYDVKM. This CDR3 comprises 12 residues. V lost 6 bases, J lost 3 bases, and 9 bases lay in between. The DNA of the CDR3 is TGTGCCAGCAGCCCAGGCCTCTACGAGCAGTACTTC. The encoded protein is CASSPGLYEQYF.

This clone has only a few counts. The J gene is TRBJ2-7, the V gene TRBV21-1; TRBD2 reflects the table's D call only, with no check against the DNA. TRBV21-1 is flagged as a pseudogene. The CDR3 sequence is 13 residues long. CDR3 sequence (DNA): TGTGCCAGCGGGACTAGCGGGAGGGACGAGCAGTACTTC. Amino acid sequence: CASGTSGRDEQYF.

CDR3 loop: CASSPTVGGGLTEAFF. Written as DNA, the CDR3 is TGCGCCAGCAGCCCGACGGTGGGAGGGGGCCTCACTGAAGCTTTCTTT. V gene TRBV5-1 combines with J gene TRBJ1-1; 7 nucleotides agree with TRBD1. The CDR3 is made up of 16 amino acids. The trim removed 4 bases at V and 4 bases at J, leaving 13 bases unmatched. CDR1 and CDR2 (germline): SGHRS, YFSETQ.

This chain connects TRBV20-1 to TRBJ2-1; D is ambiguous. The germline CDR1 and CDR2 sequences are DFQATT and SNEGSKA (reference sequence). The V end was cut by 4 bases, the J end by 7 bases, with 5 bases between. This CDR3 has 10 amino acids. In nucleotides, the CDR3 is TGCAGTGCTATTTTAAATGAGCAGTTCTTC. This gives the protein CSAILNEQFF.

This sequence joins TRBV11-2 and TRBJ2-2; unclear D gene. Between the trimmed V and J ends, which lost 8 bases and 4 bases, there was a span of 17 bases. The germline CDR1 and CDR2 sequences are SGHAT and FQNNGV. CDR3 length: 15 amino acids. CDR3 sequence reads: CASSPPLWITGELFF. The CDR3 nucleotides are TGTGCCAGCTCACCCCCACTTTGGATCACCGGGGAGCTGTTTTTT.

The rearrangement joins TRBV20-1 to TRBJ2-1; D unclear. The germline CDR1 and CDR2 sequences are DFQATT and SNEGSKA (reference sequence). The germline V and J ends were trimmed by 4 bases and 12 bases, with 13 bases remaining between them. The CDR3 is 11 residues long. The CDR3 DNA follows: TGCAGTGCTAACAATCAGGAAGGGCAGTTCTTC. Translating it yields CSANNQEGQFF.

The CDR3 reads CASSSTGSSYNEQFF. The CDR3 DNA is TGTGCCAGCAGTTCTACAGGGTCCTCCTACAATGAGCAGTTCTTC. The chain carries TRBV27 and TRBJ2-1; possibly TRBD1 for D (6 bases). Deletions cut 4 bases from V and 0 bases from J, with 10 bases between. The V gene's germline CDR1 is MNHEY and CDR2 SMNVEV (reference sequence). The CDR3 covers 15 residues.

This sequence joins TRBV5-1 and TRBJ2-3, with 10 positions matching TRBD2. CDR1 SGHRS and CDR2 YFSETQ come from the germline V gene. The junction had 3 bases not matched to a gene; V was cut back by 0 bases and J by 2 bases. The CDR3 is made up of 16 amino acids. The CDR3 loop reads CASSLASGSHTDTQYF. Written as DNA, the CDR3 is TGCGCCAGCAGCTTGGCTAGCGGGAGTCACACAGATACGCAGTATTTT.

This CDR3 reads CASSQLYELAGTDTQYF. In DNA form, the CDR3 reads TGTGCCAGCAGCCAATTATATGAACTAGCGGGCACAGATACGCAGTATTTT. The rearrangement uses TRBV14 and TRBJ2-3; 8 bases fit TRBD2. Germline CDR1 reads SGHDN; CDR2 reads FVKESK. The J segment lost 1 base and the V segment lost 2 bases, leaving 8 bases of the junction unmatched. The length of the CDR3 is 17 residues.

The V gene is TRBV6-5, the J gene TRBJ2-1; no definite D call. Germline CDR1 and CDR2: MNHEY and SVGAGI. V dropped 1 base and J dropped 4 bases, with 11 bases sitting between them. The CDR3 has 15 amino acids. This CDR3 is CASSYWSAGYNEQFF. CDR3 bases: TGTGCCAGCAGTTACTGGTCAGCCGGGTACAATGAGCAGTTCTTC.

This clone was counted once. CDR3 sequence: CASSSNHLAVSTDTQYF. CDR3 nucleotide sequence: TGCGCCAGCAGCTCAAATCATCTAGCGGTTAGCACAGATACGCAGTATTTT. This chain connects TRBV5-1 to TRBJ2-3; 7 nucleotides match TRBD2. Germline CDR1 reads SGHRS; CDR2 reads YFSETQ. The V gene end was trimmed by 3 bases and the J gene end by 0 bases; junction bases not matched to a gene: 10. The CDR3 is made up of 17 amino acids.

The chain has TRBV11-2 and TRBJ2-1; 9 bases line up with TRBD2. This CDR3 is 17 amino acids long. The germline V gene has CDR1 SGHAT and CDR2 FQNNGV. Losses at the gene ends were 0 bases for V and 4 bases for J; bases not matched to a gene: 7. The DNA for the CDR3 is TGTGCCAGCAGCTTAGATCGCGGCGGGAGGGCGTACAATGAGCAGTTCTTC. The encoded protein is CASSLDRGGRAYNEQFF.

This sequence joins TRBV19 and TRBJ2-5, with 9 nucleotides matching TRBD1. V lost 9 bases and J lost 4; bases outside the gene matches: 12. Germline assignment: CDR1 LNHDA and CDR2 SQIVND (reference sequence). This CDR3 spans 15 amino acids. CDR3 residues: CASKRTRGQGETQYF. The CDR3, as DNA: TGTGCCAGCAAACGAACGAGGGGACAGGGAGAGACCCAGTACTTC.

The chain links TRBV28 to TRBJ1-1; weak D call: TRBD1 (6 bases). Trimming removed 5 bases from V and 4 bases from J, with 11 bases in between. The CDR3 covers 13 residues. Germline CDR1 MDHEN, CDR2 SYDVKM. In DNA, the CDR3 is TGTGCCAGCAGTCTCAGGGGTGGCACTGAAGCTTTCTTT. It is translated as CASSLRGGTEAFF. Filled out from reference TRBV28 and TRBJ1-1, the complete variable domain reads DVKVTQSSRYLVKRTGEKVFLECVQDMDHENMFWYRQDPGLGLRLIYFSYDVKMKEKGDIPEGYSVSREKKERFSLILESASTNQTSMYLCASSLRGGTEAFFGQGTRLTVV.

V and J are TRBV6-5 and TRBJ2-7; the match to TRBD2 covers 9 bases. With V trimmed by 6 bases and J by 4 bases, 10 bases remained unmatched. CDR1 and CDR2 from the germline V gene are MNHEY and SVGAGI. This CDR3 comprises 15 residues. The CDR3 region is CASRDSASGIYEQYF. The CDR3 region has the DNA TGTGCCAGCAGAGATTCGGCTAGCGGGATTTACGAGCAGTACTTC.

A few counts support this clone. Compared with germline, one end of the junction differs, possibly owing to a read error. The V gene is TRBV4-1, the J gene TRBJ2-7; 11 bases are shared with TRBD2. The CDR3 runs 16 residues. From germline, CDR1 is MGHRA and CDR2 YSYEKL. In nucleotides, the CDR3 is TGCGCCAGCAGCAAAGAACTAGCGGGAGATATGTACGAGCAGTACTTC. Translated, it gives CASSKELAGDMYEQYF.

CDR3 sequence (DNA): TGTGCCAGCAGTAACAGCTTGAACACTGAAGCTTTCTTT. Translated, it gives CASSNSLNTEAFF. V gene TRBV6-6 combines with J gene TRBJ1-1; D not resolved. Germline CDR1 and CDR2: MNHNY and SVGAGI (reference sequence). The ends were cut back, 5 bases at V and 0 bases at J, with 7 bases in the middle. This CDR3 comprises 13 residues.

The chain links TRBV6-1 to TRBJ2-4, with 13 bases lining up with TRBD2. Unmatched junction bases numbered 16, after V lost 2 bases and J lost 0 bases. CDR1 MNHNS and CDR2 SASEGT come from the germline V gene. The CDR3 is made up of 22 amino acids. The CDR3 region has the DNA TGTGCCAGCAGTGAATTCCCACCCCAAAGACTAGCGGGAGGTCCAGCCAAAAACATTCAGTACTTC. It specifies CASSEFPPQRLAGGPAKNIQYF.

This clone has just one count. The CDR3: CSVQTAYTSTGNEQFF. DNA for the CDR3: TGCAGCGTTCAGACGGCCTATACCTCTACTGGAAATGAGCAGTTCTTC. The chain uses TRBV29-1 and TRBJ2-1; no reliable D call. V lost 5 bases and J lost 7, with 24 bases in between. Germline V CDR1 and CDR2: SQVTM, ANQGSEA. The CDR3 is 16 amino acids.

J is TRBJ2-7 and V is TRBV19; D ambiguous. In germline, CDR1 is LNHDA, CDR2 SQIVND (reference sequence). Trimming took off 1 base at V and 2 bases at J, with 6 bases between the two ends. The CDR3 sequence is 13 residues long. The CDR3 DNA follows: TGTGCCAGTAGTATAGCAGGTCCCTACGAGCAGTACTTC. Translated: CASSIAGPYEQYF.

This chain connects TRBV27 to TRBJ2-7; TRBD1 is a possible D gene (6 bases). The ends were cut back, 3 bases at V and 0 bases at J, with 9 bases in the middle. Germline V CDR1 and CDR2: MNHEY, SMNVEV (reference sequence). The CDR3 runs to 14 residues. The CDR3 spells CASSLARGSYEQYF. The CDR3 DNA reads TGTGCCAGCAGTTTGGCCAGGGGCTCCTACGAGCAGTACTTC.

The DNA for the CDR3 is TGTGCCAGCAGTGACTCGTTTACAGACCCCACAGATACGCAGTATTTT. Protein: CASSDSFTDPTDTQYF. This chain joins TRBV6-4 and TRBJ2-3; D gene unclear. The CDR3 is 16 residues long. CDR1 is MRHNA, CDR2 SNTAGT, per germline. Trimming shortened V by 0 bases and J by 2 bases, and 12 bases separated the two germline ends.

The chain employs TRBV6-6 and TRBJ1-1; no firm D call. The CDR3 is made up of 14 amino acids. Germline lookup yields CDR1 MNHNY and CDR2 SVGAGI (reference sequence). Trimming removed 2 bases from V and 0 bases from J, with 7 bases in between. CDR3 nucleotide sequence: TGTGCCAGCAGTTACCGGGGAGTGAACACTGAAGCTTTCTTT. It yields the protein CASSYRGVNTEAFF.

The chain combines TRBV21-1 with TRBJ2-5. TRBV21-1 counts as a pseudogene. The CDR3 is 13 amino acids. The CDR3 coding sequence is TGTGCCAGCAGCAAAGAACCCGAAGAGACCCAGTACTTC. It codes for CASSKEPEETQYF.

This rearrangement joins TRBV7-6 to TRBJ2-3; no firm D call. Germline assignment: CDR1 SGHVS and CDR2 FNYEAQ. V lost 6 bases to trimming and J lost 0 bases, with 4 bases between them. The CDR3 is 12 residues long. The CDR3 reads CASSLSTDTQYF. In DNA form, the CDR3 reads TGTGCCAGCAGTTTAAGCACAGATACGCAGTATTTT.